This T cell receptor (beta chain) comes out of a study of T cell changes during pregnancy in multiple sclerosis (dated by TCRdb to about 2019). Background on the whole study: The study looked at changes in the T cell repertoire across pregnancy in women with multiple sclerosis.

From the cysteine up to the phenylalanine, the CDR3 has a length of 17 residues. The entry retains the CDR3 DNA only, 51 bases that are in frame from base 1. The germline V gene gives CDR1 as SGHTA and CDR2 as FQGNSA. The V end gives up 2 bases and the J end 7 bases, leaving 15 bases in the junction not matched to a gene. This clone has just one count. Its recognized antigen is unknown. No much larger clone exists at a distance of one base, and base qualities are not known. Preparation of the library involved the immunoSEQ multiplex PCR assay. TCRdb took this table from immuneACCESS and kept in-frame rearrangements with V and J called. Such tables lack part of the clones; where checked against another copy, unresolved V genes explain under half of the gap, and the rest is unexplained. This sample lists 75,000 to 95,000 clones; 92% were detected once. The ten largest clonotypes hold more than 1.5% of the sample.

The TCR was taken from a female donor with multiple sclerosis, enrolled in a pregnancy study. The specimen comprised peripheral blood, sampled in the first trimester of pregnancy. The V gene is TRBV7-2 and the J gene is TRBJ1-1; 8 middle bases align to TRBD1. The CDR3 region has the sequence CASSLTRQGRLGFEAFF. The nucleotide sequence is given as TGTGCCAGCAGCTTAACCAGACAGGGGAGGCTGGGGTTTGAAGCTTTCTTT.